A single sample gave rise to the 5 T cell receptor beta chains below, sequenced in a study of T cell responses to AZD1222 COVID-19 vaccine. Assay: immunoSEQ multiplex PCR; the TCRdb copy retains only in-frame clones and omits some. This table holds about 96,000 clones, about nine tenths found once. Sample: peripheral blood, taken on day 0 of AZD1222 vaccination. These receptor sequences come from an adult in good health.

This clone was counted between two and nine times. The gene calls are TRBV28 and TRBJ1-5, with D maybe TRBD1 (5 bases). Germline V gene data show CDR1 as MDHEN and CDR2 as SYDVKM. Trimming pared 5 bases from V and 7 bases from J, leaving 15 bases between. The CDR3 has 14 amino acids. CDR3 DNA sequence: TGTGCCAGCAGTCGGGCGGGGGACGGCCAGCCCCAGCATTTT. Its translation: CASSRAGDGQPQHF. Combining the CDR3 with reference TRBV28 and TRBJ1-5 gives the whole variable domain DVKVTQSSRYLVKRTGEKVFLECVQDMDHENMFWYRQDPGLGLRLIYFSYDVKMKEKGDIPEGYSVSREKKERFSLILESASTNQTSMYLCASSRAGDGQPQHFGDGTRLSIL.

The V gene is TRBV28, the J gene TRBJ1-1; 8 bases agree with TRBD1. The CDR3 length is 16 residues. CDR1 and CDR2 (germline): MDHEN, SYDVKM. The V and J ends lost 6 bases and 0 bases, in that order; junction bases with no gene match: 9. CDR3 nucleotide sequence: TGTGCCAGCAGGGCTGGGACAGGAAGCATGAACACTGAAGCTTTCTTT. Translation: CASRAGTGSMNTEAFF.

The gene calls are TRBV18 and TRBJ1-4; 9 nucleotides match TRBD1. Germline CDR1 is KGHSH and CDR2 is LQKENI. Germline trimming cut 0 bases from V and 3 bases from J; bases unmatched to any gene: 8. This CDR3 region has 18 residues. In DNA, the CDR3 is TGTGCCAGCTCACCACCTATAACCACAGGGGGCTCTAATGAAAAACTGTTTTTT. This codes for CASSPPITTGGSNEKLFF.

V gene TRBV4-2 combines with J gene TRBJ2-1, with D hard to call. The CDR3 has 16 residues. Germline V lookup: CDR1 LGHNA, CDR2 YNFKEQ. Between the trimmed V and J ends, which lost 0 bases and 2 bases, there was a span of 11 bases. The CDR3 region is CASSQDVGQAYNEQFF. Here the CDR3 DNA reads TGTGCCAGCAGCCAAGATGTGGGCCAGGCCTACAATGAGCAGTTCTTC.

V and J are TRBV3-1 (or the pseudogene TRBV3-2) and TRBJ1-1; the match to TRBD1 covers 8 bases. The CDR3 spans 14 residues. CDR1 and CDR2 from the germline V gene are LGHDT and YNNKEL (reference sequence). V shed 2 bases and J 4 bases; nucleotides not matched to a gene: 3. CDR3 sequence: CASSQQGAGTEAFF. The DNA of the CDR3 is TGTGCCAGCAGCCAACAGGGGGCGGGCACTGAAGCTTTCTTT.